Following are 26 T cell receptor beta chains from one sample sequenced in a study of blood T cell repertoires in COVID-19. TCRdb's copy holds only in-frame clones and misses some; the assay was immunoSEQ multiplex PCR. The data show 70,000 to 85,000 clones, with almost 85% seen just once and 10% held by the top ten. What was sequenced was peripheral blood. The receptors were sampled from a man aged 55 to 70 with acute or convalescent COVID-19.

The chain recombines TRBV7-2 with TRBJ1-6; no reliable D call. Trimming took 1 base from V and 9 from J, leaving 7 bases between them. Germline lookup yields CDR1 SGHTA and CDR2 FQGNSA. The CDR3 is 13 residues long. The CDR3 is CASSLVESSPLHF. Written as DNA, the CDR3 is TGTGCCAGCAGCTTAGTGGAGTCTTCACCCCTCCACTTT.

The chain recombines TRBV6-5 with TRBJ2-2; TRBD2 matches at 8 bases. From germline, CDR1 is MNHEY and CDR2 SVGAGI. This CDR3 comprises 15 residues. Losses at the gene ends were 5 bases for V and 6 bases for J; bases not matched to a gene: 8. The DNA for the CDR3 is TGTGCCAGCAGTCCGCGGACTAGCCGGTCCGGGGAGCTGTTTTTT. This codes for CASSPRTSRSGELFF.

The gene calls are TRBV4-1 and TRBJ2-5, with D uncertain. This CDR3 has 15 amino acids. The V end was cut by 1 base, the J end by 2 bases, with 11 bases between. Per germline, CDR1 MGHRA and CDR2 YSYEKL. CDR3 in amino acids: CASSQGDSLQETQYF. The CDR3 region has the DNA TGCGCCAGCAGCCAAGGTGACTCGCTACAAGAGACCCAGTACTTC.

The gene calls are TRBV7-2 and TRBJ2-1; D might be TRBD2 (6 bases). The CDR3 length is 14 residues. V shed 7 bases and J shed 7 bases, with 17 bases lying between them. Germline V gives CDR1 SGHTA, CDR2 FQGNSA. CDR3 nucleotides: TGTGCCAGCAAACCCCCGGGAGTCCAAAATGAGCAGTTCTTC. Translation: CASKPPGVQNEQFF.

V gene TRBV5-4 combines with J gene TRBJ2-2; 7 bases fit TRBD2. V trimming: 3 bases; J trimming: 10 bases; junction bases outside the gene matches: 18. Germline V CDR1 and CDR2: SGHNT, YYREEE (reference sequence). This CDR3 comprises 17 residues. The CDR3 region is CASSSLHLVSGDEELFF. The CDR3 DNA sequence: TGTGCCAGCAGCTCCCTCCATCTGGTAAGCGGGGATGAGGAGCTGTTTTTT.

This rearrangement joins TRBV4-3 to TRBJ2-6; D is unclear. V dropped 0 bases and J dropped 0 bases, with 3 bases sitting between them. Germline CDR1 reads LGHNA; CDR2 reads YSLEER. There are 15 residues in the CDR3. As DNA, the CDR3 is TGCGCCAGCAGCCAAGACGGCTCTGGGGCCAACGTCCTGACTTTC. This codes for CASSQDGSGANVLTF.

Only a few counts were recorded for this clone. The chain employs TRBV5-1 and TRBJ1-2; TRBD1 agrees at 8 bases. Germline lookup yields CDR1 SGHRS and CDR2 YFSETQ. CDR3 length equals 14 residues. V lost 4 bases and J lost 3; bases outside the gene matches: 5. The CDR3 loop reads CASSLGQGDYGYTF. The CDR3 nucleotides are TGCGCCAGCAGCCTTGGACAGGGTGACTATGGCTACACCTTC.

The genes are TRBV28 and TRBJ1-4, with D tentatively TRBD1 (5 bases). Germline values: CDR1 MDHEN, CDR2 SYDVKM. V lost 6 bases, J lost 7 bases, and 24 bases lay in between. The CDR3 spans 17 residues. This CDR3 reads CASRSGAYLRRGEKLFF. The DNA for the CDR3 is TGTGCCAGCAGGTCCGGGGCTTATCTTCGGCGGGGTGAAAAACTGTTTTTT. Supplemented by reference TRBV28 and TRBJ1-4, the full variable domain reads DVKVTQSSRYLVKRTGEKVFLECVQDMDHENMFWYRQDPGLGLRLIYFSYDVKMKEKGDIPEGYSVSREKKERFSLILESASTNQTSMYLCASRSGAYLRRGEKLFFGSGTQLSVL.

This clone has more than one count but fewer than ten. V is TRBV19 and J is TRBJ1-1, with D perhaps TRBD1 (6 bases). This CDR3 contains 16 residues. The germline CDR1 and CDR2 sequences are LNHDA and SQIVND (reference sequence). V was trimmed by 6 bases and J by 5 bases, leaving 22 bases between them. Here the CDR3 DNA reads TGTGCCAGTAGATCTAGACAAAGCAGGGGCGAGACTGAAGCTTTCTTT. The encoded protein is CASRSRQSRGETEAFF.

This clone has a handful of counts. The chain couples TRBV7-6 to TRBJ2-6, with 8 bases that match TRBD1. The CDR3 is 18 amino acids. V dropped 0 bases and J dropped 4; count of bases not matched to a gene: 8. Germline V gene data show CDR1 as SGHVS and CDR2 as FNYEAQ. CDR3 in DNA: TGTGCCAGCAGCTTAGCACGGACAGGGCCGTCGGGGGCCAACGTCCTGACTTTC. Translation gives CASSLARTGPSGANVLTF.

This chain joins TRBV24-1 and TRBJ2-1, with 11 bases lining up with TRBD2. The length of the CDR3 is 14 residues. V shed 3 bases and J 12 bases; nucleotides not matched to a gene: 6. Per germline, CDR1 KGHDR and CDR2 SFDVKD. CDR3 in amino acids: CATSDTSGRTGQFF. CDR3 sequence (DNA): TGTGCCACCAGTGATACTAGCGGGAGAACAGGGCAGTTCTTC.

The chain recombines TRBV7-6 with TRBJ2-2; 11 bases fit TRBD2. Germline-derived CDR1 and CDR2 are SGHVS and FNYEAQ. After removal of 2 bases from V and 6 bases from J, the junction contained 2 bases not matched to a gene. CDR3 size: 15 residues. In DNA form, the CDR3 reads TGTGCCAGCAGCTTAACACTAGCGGGAGCCGGGGAGCTGTTTTTT. It is translated as CASSLTLAGAGELFF.

This chain uses TRBV27 with TRBJ1-1; D uncertain. The germline V gene encodes CDR1 MNHEY and CDR2 SMNVEV (reference sequence). V was cut by 7 bases and J by 2 bases, with 14 bases left in between. This CDR3 region has 14 residues. The DNA of the CDR3 is TGTGCCAGCACCCCGTCCGACACTAACACTGAAGCTTTCTTT. Translated: CASTPSDTNTEAFF.

The V gene is TRBV7-2, the J gene TRBJ1-2, with a weak D call TRBD1 (5 bases). The V and J ends lost 1 base and 4 bases respectively, with 13 bases between them. This CDR3 spans 15 amino acids. The germline V gene encodes CDR1 SGHTA and CDR2 FQGNSA. The CDR3 bases are TGTGCCAGCAGCTTAGGGTCAGGGCAGGCCTATGGCTACACCTTC. Amino acids: CASSLGSGQAYGYTF. The variable domain in full, completed from reference TRBV7-2 and TRBJ1-2, reads GAGVSQSPSNKVTEKGKDVELRCDPISGHTALYWYRQSLGQGLEFLIYFQGNSAPDKSGLPSDRFSAERTGGSVSTLTIQRTQQEDSAVYLCASSLGSGQAYGYTFGSGTRLTVV.

This clone was seen only once. The CDR3, as DNA: TGTGCCAGCGTCCGGGACATACGGAATGAAAAACTGTTTTTT. This encodes CASVRDIRNEKLFF. This sequence joins TRBV2 and TRBJ1-4; D is possibly TRBD1 (6 bases). Germline CDR1 and CDR2: SNHLY and FYNNEI. The CDR3 totals 14 residues. Trimming removed 8 bases from V and 5 bases from J, with 15 bases in between.

The V and J genes are TRBV18 and TRBJ1-2; 12 positions match TRBD1. Trimming removed 2 bases from V and 3 bases from J; junction bases left unmatched: 4. The CDR3 is 16 residues long. Germline V gene data show CDR1 as KGHSH and CDR2 as LQKENI. CDR3 in DNA: TGTGCCAGCTCACCAACGGGACAGGGGGCGGACTATGGCTACACCTTC. Its translation is CASSPTGQGADYGYTF.

This rearrangement joins TRBV7-8 to TRBJ2-2; the D is unclear. The V end lost 1 base, the J end lost 1 base, and 7 bases lay between the germline ends. Germline CDR1 reads SGHVS; CDR2 reads FQNEAQ. The CDR3 length is 15 residues. CDR3 protein: CASSLVHLNTGELFF. The DNA for the CDR3 is TGTGCCAGCAGCTTAGTACATCTGAACACCGGGGAGCTGTTTTTT.

Written as DNA, the CDR3 is TGTGCCATCAGTGAGGGGGCTGGACACACCTTC. Translated, it gives CAISEGAGHTF. The V and J genes are TRBV10-3 and TRBJ1-2; possible D gene TRBD1, 5 bases. V was pared by 2 bases and J by 12 bases, with 10 bases between. From germline, CDR1 is ENHRY and CDR2 SYGVKD. The CDR3 consists of 11 residues.

The chain combines TRBV7-2 with TRBJ1-5; TRBD1 aligns across 9 bases. V lost 7 bases and J lost 2; bases outside the gene matches: 3. CDR3 size: 14 residues. Germline CDR1 reads SGHTA; CDR2 reads FQGNSA. The CDR3 DNA reads as TGTGCCAGCACCCGGACAGGGGGCAATCAGCCCCAGCATTTT. Its translation: CASTRTGGNQPQHF. Supplemented by reference TRBV7-2 and TRBJ1-5, the full variable domain reads GAGVSQSPSNKVTEKGKDVELRCDPISGHTALYWYRQSLGQGLEFLIYFQGNSAPDKSGLPSDRFSAERTGGSVSTLTIQRTQQEDSAVYLCASTRTGGNQPQHFGDGTRLSIL.

For the CDR3, the DNA is TGTGCCAGCATGCAGGGTGGTTCCGGGGCCAACGTCCTGACTTTC. Translation: CASMQGGSGANVLTF. The chain has TRBV5-4 and TRBJ2-6; a possible D gene is TRBD1 (5 bases). Germline CDR1 SGHNT, CDR2 YYREEE (reference sequence). Trimming took off 6 bases at V and 4 bases at J, with 14 bases between the two ends. This CDR3 contains 15 residues.

In regard to this clone: The sample holds other DNA sequences that translate to the same CDR3. The chain carries TRBV19 and TRBJ1-4; D unclear. Germline V gene lookup returns CDR1 LNHDA and CDR2 SQIVND (reference sequence). The CDR3 consists of 13 residues. The V end lost 5 bases, the J end lost 4 bases, and 8 bases lay between the germline ends. In nucleotides, the CDR3 is TGTGCCAGTAGTCGGGAGGTTAATGAAAAACTGTTTTTT. Amino acid sequence: CASSREVNEKLFF. Full variable domain (outside the CDR3, taken from reference TRBV19 and TRBJ1-4): DGGITQSPKYLFRKEGQNVTLSCEQNLNHDAMYWYRQDPGQGLRLIYYSQIVNDFQKGDIAEGYSVSREKKESFPLTVTSAQKNPTAFYLCASSREVNEKLFFGSGTQLSVL.

The rearrangement joins TRBV21-1 to TRBJ1-6; the DNA was not compared with TRBD1, the D call given in the table. TRBV21-1 is assigned pseudogene status. The CDR3 is 14 amino acids. The CDR3 DNA follows: TGTGCCCCCATTTGGGCCTTGGGCTATTCACCCCTCCACTTT. Residues: CAPIWALGYSPLHF.

This sequence joins TRBV3-1 (or the pseudogene TRBV3-2) and TRBJ2-2; 7 bases are shared with TRBD1. V was pared by 4 bases and J by 5 bases, with 7 bases of the junction left unmatched. This CDR3 contains 15 residues. CDR1 and CDR2 from the germline V gene are LGHDT and YNNKEL (reference sequence). Here the CDR3 DNA reads TGTGCCAGCAGCCCCCTTACAGGGGCGACCGGGGAGCTGTTTTTT. Protein product: CASSPLTGATGELFF.

The sample holds a few counts of this clone. The chain couples TRBV3-1 (or the pseudogene TRBV3-2) to TRBJ1-2, with a tentative D call TRBD1 (5 bases). The V gene's germline CDR1 is LGHDT and CDR2 YNNKEL (reference sequence). The CDR3 contains 14 residues. The germline V and J ends were trimmed by 3 bases and 2 bases, with 10 bases remaining between them. CDR3 coding DNA: TGTGCCAGCAGCCAGCGCAGGGAAAACTATGGCTACACCTTC. Translating it yields CASSQRRENYGYTF.

This clone occurred once. The chain is built from TRBV12-3 or TRBV12-4 and TRBJ1-1, with 10 bases fitting TRBD1. After removal of 8 bases from V and 11 bases from J, the junction contained 5 bases not matched to a gene. The CDR3 runs 11 residues. The CDR3 nucleotides read TGTGCCAGCCTAATGGGACAGGGGGCTTTCTTT. Translated: CASLMGQGAFF.

The chain combines TRBV5-1 with TRBJ1-2; no clear D. V was clipped by 4 bases and J by 8 bases, with 18 bases between them. The CDR3 spans 14 residues. Germline-derived CDR1 and CDR2 are SGHRS and YFSETQ. DNA of the CDR3: TGCGCCAGCAGCCCCACGGGTGGATTCAGAGGCTACACCTTC. Translated, it gives CASSPTGGFRGYTF.